The 23 T cell receptor beta chains below were found in one sample sequenced in a study of blood T cell repertoires in COVID-19. Sequenced by immunoSEQ multiplex PCR; TCRdb stores in-frame clones only, minus some. The sample lists roughly 300,000 clones, approximately 87% occurring once. The source material was peripheral blood. The receptors stem from a woman in her twenties or thirties with COVID-19, enrolled during active disease.

This clone was counted between two and nine times. The chain is built from TRBV9 and TRBJ1-3; TRBD1 matches 9 bases. This CDR3 is built from 14 residues. Per the germline V gene, CDR1 is SGDLS and CDR2 is YYNGEE. The junction had 3 bases not matched to a gene; V was cut back by 0 bases and J by 8 bases. The CDR3 protein is CASSVGDRGYTIYF. The CDR3 DNA sequence: TGTGCCAGCAGCGTAGGCGACAGGGGGTACACCATATATTTT. Full variable domain (remainder filled in from reference TRBV9 and TRBJ1-3): DSGVTQTPKHLITATGQRVTLRCSPRSGDLSVYWYQQSLDQGLQFLIQYYNGEERAKGNILERFSAQQFPDLHSELNLSSLELGDSALYFCASSVGDRGYTIYFGEGSWLTVV.

The chain is built from TRBV19 and TRBJ1-4, with TRBD1 matching 7 bases. V was pared by 4 bases and J by 7 bases, with 6 bases of the junction left unmatched. The CDR3 consists of 14 residues. Germline V gene data show CDR1 as LNHDA and CDR2 as SQIVND (reference sequence). The CDR3 here is CASSTQGRSEKLFF. The CDR3 nucleotides read TGTGCCAGTAGTACACAGGGGCGGAGTGAAAAACTGTTTTTT.

Concerning this clone itself: Different DNA sequences within this sample yield the same CDR3. CDR3 loop: CASSGADYGYTF. DNA for the CDR3: TGTGCCAGCAGTGGCGCCGACTATGGCTACACCTTC. The J gene is TRBJ1-2, the V gene TRBV2; D unresolved. The V end lost 4 bases, the J end lost 3 bases, and 6 bases lay between the germline ends. This CDR3 spans 12 amino acids. CDR1 is SNHLY and CDR2 is FYNNEI in the germline V gene.

CDR3 in DNA: TGTGCCAGCAGTACGAACAGGGGGACGGATACTGAAGCTTTCTTT. The encoded protein is CASSTNRGTDTEAFF. The chain uses TRBV27 and TRBJ1-1, with 8 bases fitting TRBD1. Trimming removed 5 bases from V and 5 bases from J; junction bases left unmatched: 10. The CDR3 has 15 residues. The germline gives CDR1 MNHEY, CDR2 SMNVEV (reference sequence).

The chain employs TRBV6-5 and TRBJ2-1; 14 bases map to TRBD2. The CDR3 is 15 amino acids. Germline V lookup: CDR1 MNHEY, CDR2 SVGAGI. J gave up 6 bases and V 5 bases, and 3 bases lay outside the gene matches. CDR3 DNA sequence: TGTGCCAGCAGTAAGGGGACTAGCGGGGGCAATGAGCAGTTCTTC. It codes for CASSKGTSGGNEQFF.

This clone came up a few times. CDR3 amino acids: CASSEPEGPYDGYTF. In DNA form, the CDR3 reads TGTGCCAGCAGTGAACCGGAGGGCCCCTATGACGGCTACACCTTC. The genes are TRBV25-1 and TRBJ1-2, with D hard to call. This CDR3 spans 15 amino acids. Germline CDR1 is MGHDK and CDR2 is SYGVNS. V gave up 2 bases and J gave up 8 bases, with 18 bases separating them.

The chain recombines TRBV7-8 with TRBJ2-2; 8 positions match TRBD2. Germline lookup yields CDR1 SGHVS and CDR2 FQNEAQ. The CDR3 sequence is 19 residues long. Trimming removed 5 bases from V and 4 bases from J; junction bases left unmatched: 18. The CDR3 DNA reads TGTGCCAGCAGCCTTTTGGTAGCGGGGCTCTCCTTCGGCACCGGGGAGCTGTTTTTT. Protein product: CASSLLVAGLSFGTGELFF. The variable domain in full, with the rest retrieved from reference TRBV7-8 and TRBJ2-2, is GAGVSQSPRYKVAKRGQDVALRCDPISGHVSLFWYQQALGQGPEFLTYFQNEAQLDKSGLPSDRFFAERPEGSVSTLKIQRTQQEDSAVYLCASSLLVAGLSFGTGELFFGEGSRLTVL.

This clone was seen once. J is TRBJ2-1 and V is TRBV6-5; TRBD2 matches 12 bases. The CDR3 runs to 14 residues. Losses at the gene ends were 6 bases for V and 7 bases for J; bases not matched to a gene: 4. Germline V gene lookup returns CDR1 MNHEY and CDR2 SVGAGI. Written as DNA, the CDR3 is TGTGCCAGCAGCGGACTAGCGGGGAAGAATGAGCAGTTCTTC. Encoded protein: CASSGLAGKNEQFF.

CDR3 region: CASSSGSTEAFF. In nucleotides, the CDR3 is TGCGCCAGCAGTTCCGGGAGCACTGAAGCTTTCTTT. V is TRBV5-1 and J is TRBJ1-1; no clear D gene. Trimming shortened V by 5 bases and J by 4 bases, and 9 bases separated the two germline ends. The V gene's germline CDR1 is SGHRS and CDR2 YFSETQ. The CDR3 has 12 residues. The variable domain in full, with the rest retrieved from reference TRBV5-1 and TRBJ1-1, is KAGVTQTPRYLIKTRGQQVTLSCSPISGHRSVSWYQQTPGQGLQFLFEYFSETQRNKGNFPGRFSGRQFSNSRSEMNVSTLELGDSALYLCASSSGSTEAFFGQGTRLTVV.

The chain employs TRBV9 and TRBJ1-2; D is undetermined. The CDR3 covers 15 residues. Germline CDR1 SGDLS, CDR2 YYNGEE. Trimming removed 0 bases at V and 6 bases at J, with 15 bases between. CDR3 nucleotide sequence: TGTGCCAGCAGCGTAGTACCGCTTGGAGGACATGGCTACACCTTC. This codes for CASSVVPLGGHGYTF. The full variable domain, in which reference TRBV9 and TRBJ1-2 provide the parts outside the CDR3, is DSGVTQTPKHLITATGQRVTLRCSPRSGDLSVYWYQQSLDQGLQFLIQYYNGEERAKGNILERFSAQQFPDLHSELNLSSLELGDSALYFCASSVVPLGGHGYTFGSGTRLTVV.

The chain has TRBV5-5 and TRBJ2-1; 12 positions agree with TRBD2. Losses at the gene ends were 2 bases for V and 6 bases for J; bases not matched to a gene: 15. Looked up from germline, CDR1 is SGHKS and CDR2 is YYEKEE (reference sequence). The CDR3 is 19 residues long. Here the CDR3 DNA reads TGTGCCAGCAGCTTCTTGACCCTAGCGGGGGGGGGTTTCAGCAATGAGCAGTTCTTC. Its protein is CASSFLTLAGGGFSNEQFF.

The chain couples TRBV5-1 to TRBJ1-4, with a possible D match to TRBD1 (6 bases). The V gene lost 4 bases and the J gene lost 7 bases, with 17 bases spanning the gap. The CDR3 loop spans 15 amino acids. Germline CDR1 SGHRS, CDR2 YFSETQ. In DNA, the CDR3 is TGCGCCAGCAGCGGTACAGGTGGGGGCGGTGAAAAACTGTTTTTT. It translates to CASSGTGGGGEKLFF. Complete variable domain (other parts from reference TRBV5-1 and TRBJ1-4): KAGVTQTPRYLIKTRGQQVTLSCSPISGHRSVSWYQQTPGQGLQFLFEYFSETQRNKGNFPGRFSGRQFSNSRSEMNVSTLELGDSALYLCASSGTGGGGEKLFFGSGTQLSVL.

J is TRBJ1-2 and V is TRBV6-1; D call uncertain. CDR1 and CDR2 from the germline V gene are MNHNS and SASEGT. The CDR3 is made up of 12 amino acids. V was pared by 3 bases and J by 4 bases, with 6 bases between. DNA for the CDR3: TGTGCCAGCAGTGAGAGCTCCTATGGCTACACCTTC. This sequence encodes CASSESSYGYTF.

V and J are TRBV4-1 and TRBJ1-1; a weak D match, TRBD1 (6 bases). Looked up from germline, CDR1 is MGHRA and CDR2 is YSYEKL. The ends were cut back, 2 bases at V and 0 bases at J, with 22 bases in the middle. The CDR3 is made up of 19 amino acids. CDR3: CASSQYLGTTLSMNTEAFF. The CDR3 coding sequence is TGCGCCAGCAGCCAATATCTCGGGACAACCCTGTCCATGAACACTGAAGCTTTCTTT.

This clone has only a few counts. V and J are TRBV7-9 and TRBJ1-2; TRBD1 agrees at 8 bases. The CDR3 consists of 14 residues. Trimming took 2 bases from V and 2 from J; bases not matched to a gene: 1. Per the germline V gene, CDR1 is SEHNR and CDR2 is FQNEAQ (reference sequence). In nucleotides, the CDR3 is TGTGCCAGCAGCTTATCAGGGGGCAACTATGGCTACACCTTC. As protein: CASSLSGGNYGYTF.

The chain couples TRBV5-1 to TRBJ2-7; TRBD2 aligns across 13 bases. The CDR3 contains 18 residues. In germline, CDR1 is SGHRS, CDR2 YFSETQ. V shed 4 bases, J shed 0 bases, and the junction held 10 bases outside the gene matches. The CDR3 bases are TGCGCCAGCAGCACCTCCGGGACTAGCGGGGACTTCTCCTACGAGCAGTACTTC. Protein sequence: CASSTSGTSGDFSYEQYF.

V gene TRBV5-1 combines with J gene TRBJ2-7, with 7 nucleotides matching TRBD1. Germline V gives CDR1 SGHRS, CDR2 YFSETQ. The CDR3 totals 13 residues. With 0 bases clipped from V and 9 bases from J, the junction kept 6 bases outside the gene matches. CDR3 bases: TGCGCCAGCAGCTTGGGACAGGGTAGGTTGCAGTACTTC. It translates to CASSLGQGRLQYF.

In this sample, this clone turned up once. The chain joins TRBV7-2 to TRBJ2-1; 7 bases agree with TRBD1. This CDR3 contains 13 residues. Looked up from germline, CDR1 is SGHTA and CDR2 is FQGNSA. V shed 5 bases, J shed 12 bases, and the junction held 10 bases outside the gene matches. The CDR3 nucleotides are TGTGCCAGCAGCGCGGTGACCGACAGGGCGCAGTTCTTC. Its protein is CASSAVTDRAQFF.

The genes are TRBV9 and TRBJ1-1; D is perhaps TRBD1 (6 bases). Trimming left V 4 bases short and J 0 bases short, with 10 bases between. This CDR3 spans 14 amino acids. The germline gives CDR1 SGDLS, CDR2 YYNGEE. The CDR3 is CASSITGMNTEAFF. CDR3 in DNA: TGTGCCAGCAGCATCACAGGGATGAACACTGAAGCTTTCTTT.

The rearrangement links TRBV5-1 to TRBJ2-5; 15 nucleotides line up with TRBD2. The CDR3 runs to 16 residues. Germline values: CDR1 SGHRS, CDR2 YFSETQ. V shed 5 bases, J shed 5 bases, and the junction held 7 bases outside the gene matches. The CDR3 spells CASSRTSGGVLETQYF. The CDR3 DNA sequence: TGCGCCAGCAGTCGGACTAGCGGGGGGGTCTTGGAGACCCAGTACTTC.

The rearrangement uses TRBV2 and TRBJ2-6; the D gene is possibly TRBD1 (6 bases). CDR1 and CDR2 (germline): SNHLY, FYNNEI. The V end lost 6 bases, the J end lost 2 bases, and 11 bases lay between the germline ends. The CDR3 consists of 15 residues. CDR3 protein: CASRPQGTGANVLTF. The CDR3 region has the DNA TGTGCCAGCAGACCTCAGGGGACTGGGGCCAACGTCCTGACTTTC. Combining the CDR3 with reference TRBV2 and TRBJ2-6 gives the whole variable domain EPEVTQTPSHQVTQMGQEVILRCVPISNHLYFYWYRQILGQKVEFLVSFYNNEISEKSEIFDDQFSVERPDGSNFTLKIRSTKLEDSAMYFCASRPQGTGANVLTFGAGSRLTVL.

This clone was detected once. The chain employs TRBV4-2 and TRBJ1-2, with a possible D match to TRBD1 (5 bases). Trimming took off 4 bases at V and 2 bases at J, with 17 bases between the two ends. The CDR3 length is 16 residues. Germline V CDR1 and CDR2: LGHNA, YNFKEQ. The CDR3: CASSPTGTLSNYGYTF. The CDR3 DNA follows: TGTGCCAGCAGCCCGACCGGGACTCTTTCCAACTATGGCTACACCTTC.

This chain uses TRBV11-2 with TRBJ2-1; 12 bases line up with TRBD2. Unmatched junction bases numbered 5, after V lost 10 bases and J lost 7 bases. The V gene's germline CDR1 is SGHAT and CDR2 FQNNGV. The CDR3 loop spans 13 amino acids. CDR3 sequence (DNA): TGTGCCACCGGACTAGCGGGGTTAAATGAGCAGTTCTTC. Its protein product is CATGLAGLNEQFF.